The 27 T cell receptor beta chains below come from one sample, sequenced in a study of T-cell memory formation after mild COVID-19. TCRdb reprocessed the 5' RACE reads via MiXCR and lists one record per CDR3 protein. The sample carries about 560,000 distinct CDR3 sequences, 17% recorded once. Sequences were obtained from PBMCs or a T cell subset sorted from them (not recorded which). Every receptor here comes from an adult woman who had mild COVID-19 (a few samples of this study predate the infection). Cell type and time point are not known.

At least ten counts were recorded for this clonotype. The chain employs TRBV7-2 and TRBJ2-3, with 12 positions matching TRBD2. This CDR3 comprises 17 residues. Germline CDR1 SGHTA, CDR2 FQGNSA. V trimming: 3 bases; J trimming: 3 bases; junction bases outside the gene matches: 7. CDR3 DNA: TGTGCCAGCAGCTTTCCGACTAGCGGGAGCTTTACAGATACGCAGTATTTT. Its protein product is CASSFPTSGSFTDTQYF.

The chain is built from TRBV3-1 and TRBJ2-5; D is ambiguous. V lost 1 base to trimming and J lost 5 bases, with 14 bases between them. The CDR3 totals 15 residues. Germline V gene lookup returns CDR1 LGHDT and CDR2 YNNKEL (reference sequence). In nucleotides, the CDR3 is TGTGCCAGCAGCCAAGGATATGGGCCTTGGGAGACCCAGTACTTC. Encoded protein: CASSQGYGPWETQYF.

The V call is TRBV30, the J call TRBJ2-1; the D is unclear. CDR1 is GTSNPN and CDR2 is SVGIG in the germline V gene (reference sequence). V lost 0 bases to trimming and J lost 9 bases, with 6 bases between them. The CDR3 contains 11 residues. The CDR3 sequence is CAWSVGAEQFF. The DNA of the CDR3 is TGTGCCTGGAGTGTAGGTGCTGAGCAGTTCTTC.

This sequence joins TRBV6-1 and TRBJ1-5, with 7 bases fitting TRBD1. With V trimmed by 8 bases and J by 2 bases, 9 bases remained unmatched. This CDR3 comprises 15 residues. Germline V gives CDR1 MNHNS, CDR2 SASEGT. In DNA form, the CDR3 reads TGTGCCAGCGGGGAGGGGGCGCAGGGCAATCAGCCCCAGCATTTT. Translated, it gives CASGEGAQGNQPQHF.

The V gene is TRBV5-1, the J gene TRBJ2-1; D possibly corresponds to TRBD1 (5 bases). The CDR3 sequence is 14 residues long. V shed 4 bases and J shed 9 bases, with 17 bases lying between them. Per the germline V gene, CDR1 is SGHRS and CDR2 is YFSETQ. This chain's CDR3 is CASSARGHEGEQFF. The DNA of the CDR3 is TGCGCCAGCAGCGCTAGGGGTCACGAAGGTGAGCAGTTCTTC.

In this sample, this clonotype turned up a few times. The chain combines TRBV6-2 or TRBV6-3 with TRBJ1-2; 7 bases line up with TRBD1. Germline assignment: CDR1 MNHEY and CDR2 SVGEGT. The junction had 15 bases not matched to a gene; V was cut back by 4 bases and J by 4 bases. CDR3 size: 17 residues. This CDR3 is CASSWISTDRRFYGYTF. CDR3 coding DNA: TGTGCCAGCAGTTGGATAAGTACGGACAGGCGGTTCTATGGCTACACCTTC.

This clonotype has only a few counts. V and J are TRBV15 and TRBJ2-1, with 10 bases fitting TRBD2. The CDR3 has 17 amino acids. V shed 4 bases, J shed 1 base, and the junction held 7 bases outside the gene matches. The germline V gene has CDR1 LNHNV and CDR2 YYDKDF (reference sequence). The DNA for the CDR3 is TGTGCCACCAGCAAGGTCTTAGCGGGAGGTTCCTACAATGAGCAGTTCTTC. It translates to CATSKVLAGGSYNEQFF.

As regards this clonotype: One end of the junction fails to match germline, which may point to a read error. The rearrangement uses TRBV7-2 and TRBJ2-2; D possibly matches TRBD1 or TRBD2 (5 bases each). Germline-derived CDR1 and CDR2 are SGHTA and FQGNSA. The CDR3 contains 14 residues. The CDR3 sequence: CASTEGTRTVELFF. The CDR3 region has the DNA TGTGCCAGCACCGAAGGGACCCGCACCGTGGAGCTGTTTTTT.

This clonotype came up a few times. The chain employs TRBV6-5 and TRBJ1-1, with D uncertain. The germline gives CDR1 MNHEY, CDR2 SVGAGI. The CDR3 spans 14 residues. Trimming took 6 bases from V and 2 from J, leaving 13 bases between them. In DNA, the CDR3 is TGTGCCAGCAGACCAACGGCAGCCAACACTGAAGCTTTCTTT. As protein: CASRPTAANTEAFF.

The chain combines TRBV10-3 with TRBJ2-7; D unclear. CDR3 length equals 13 residues. Germline loops: CDR1 ENHRY, CDR2 SYGVKD. V lost 6 bases and J lost 0, with 9 bases in between. The DNA for the CDR3 is TGTGCCATCAGCGATCTGAGCTCCTACGAGCAGTACTTC. Translated, it gives CAISDLSSYEQYF.

This clonotype has more than one count but fewer than ten. The chain carries TRBV30 and TRBJ2-7; D not certain. CDR1 is GTSNPN, CDR2 SVGIG, per germline (reference sequence). This CDR3 has 11 residues. V lost 2 bases, J lost 5 bases, and 7 bases lay in between. The CDR3 region is CAWSTLHEQYF. CDR3 DNA sequence: TGTGCCTGGAGTACCTTACACGAGCAGTACTTC.

This clonotype has just a few counts. This sequence joins TRBV30 and TRBJ2-7; 7 positions agree with TRBD1. This CDR3 has 15 amino acids. Looked up from germline, CDR1 is GTSNPN and CDR2 is SVGIG (reference sequence). The V gene end was trimmed by 2 bases and the J gene end by 2 bases; junction bases not matched to a gene: 9. CDR3 sequence (DNA): TGTGCCTGGAGTTTCAGGGGGAGTCCGCCCTACGAGCAGTACTTC. It yields the protein CAWSFRGSPPYEQYF.

This clonotype has just a few counts. The chain links TRBV4-1 to TRBJ1-2, with D hard to call. V shed 0 bases and J shed 8 bases, with 13 bases lying between them. CDR3 size: 14 residues. Germline assignment: CDR1 MGHRA and CDR2 YSYEKL. In DNA, the CDR3 is TGCGCCAGCAGCCAAGAGTGGGGAACACAGGGCTACACCTTC. Translated: CASSQEWGTQGYTF.

This clonotype was seen repeatedly, ten times or more. This chain connects TRBV20-1 to TRBJ1-2, with D uncertain. Germline lookup yields CDR1 DFQATT and CDR2 SNEGSKA (reference sequence). The V gene lost 0 bases and the J gene lost 8 bases, with 13 bases spanning the gap. The length of the CDR3 is 13 residues. In nucleotides, the CDR3 is TGCAGTGCTAGAGATGAGTCAGGAGTCGGCTACACCTTC. As protein: CSARDESGVGYTF.

This clonotype was observed a single time. This chain links TRBV4-3 with TRBJ1-6, with 9 nucleotides matching TRBD1. CDR1 is LGHNA and CDR2 is YSLEER in the germline V gene. CDR3 length equals 19 residues. The J segment lost 0 bases and the V segment lost 0 bases, leaving 6 bases of the junction unmatched. Here the CDR3 reads CASSQDVGQGSSYNSPLHF. In DNA, the CDR3 is TGCGCCAGCAGCCAAGACGTCGGACAGGGGAGCTCCTATAATTCACCCCTCCACTTT.

A few counts support this clonotype. The chain links TRBV27 to TRBJ2-5, with 11 bases aligning to TRBD1. The CDR3 length is 12 residues. Germline CDR1 reads MNHEY; CDR2 reads SMNVEV (reference sequence). With 8 bases clipped from V and 4 bases from J, the junction kept 0 bases outside the gene matches. The CDR3: CASGTGGETQYF. The CDR3 nucleotides are TGTGCCAGCGGGACAGGGGGAGAGACCCAGTACTTC.

This chain links TRBV5-1 with TRBJ2-5; D unclear. This CDR3 contains 14 residues. The germline V gene encodes CDR1 SGHRS and CDR2 YFSETQ. Trimming removed 0 bases from V and 5 bases from J, with 11 bases in between. The DNA of the CDR3 is TGCGCCAGCAGCTTGGCCGCTCCTGAGGAGACCCAGTACTTC. As protein: CASSLAAPEETQYF.

This clonotype was detected only a few times. The chain is built from TRBV20-1 and TRBJ1-5, with 9 bases lining up with TRBD1. In germline, CDR1 is DFQATT, CDR2 SNEGSKA (reference sequence). V trimming: 6 bases; J trimming: 5 bases; junction bases outside the gene matches: 11. The CDR3 totals 15 residues. This CDR3 is CSARTPGQGYQPQHF. The CDR3 DNA follows: TGCAGTGCCCGTACCCCGGGACAGGGCTATCAGCCCCAGCATTTT.

The chain uses TRBV29-1 and TRBJ2-7; 8 nucleotides agree with TRBD1. V gave up 4 bases and J gave up 0 bases; unmatched junction bases: 5. Germline V CDR1 and CDR2: SQVTM, ANQGSEA. CDR3 length: 14 amino acids. Here the CDR3 DNA reads TGCAGCGTTGCCCGTGGGACAGGCTCCTACGAGCAGTACTTC. Residues: CSVARGTGSYEQYF.

Only a few counts were recorded for this clonotype. Here the CDR3 reads CASSLSPTATHEKLFF. In DNA, the CDR3 is TGTGCCAGCAGTCTTTCTCCGACAGCAACCCACGAAAAACTGTTTTTT. The chain recombines TRBV27 with TRBJ1-4; perhaps TRBD1 as D (5 bases). V was trimmed by 5 bases and J by 8 bases, leaving 21 bases between them. Looked up from germline, CDR1 is MNHEY and CDR2 is SMNVEV (reference sequence). This CDR3 is 16 amino acids long. The full variable domain, completed using reference TRBV27 and TRBJ1-4, is EAQVTQNPRYLITVTGKKLTVTCSQNMNHEYMSWYRQDPGLGLRQIYYSMNVEVTDKGDVPEGYKVSRKEKRNFPLILESPSPNQTSLYFCASSLSPTATHEKLFFGSGTQLSVL.

This clonotype was picked up a small number of times. The gene calls are TRBV3-1 and TRBJ2-1; D may be TRBD2 (5 bases). The V gene's germline CDR1 is LGHDT and CDR2 YNNKEL (reference sequence). This CDR3 spans 15 amino acids. The germline V and J ends were trimmed by 3 bases and 8 bases, with 17 bases remaining between them. The CDR3: CASSQDITSIYEQFF. DNA of the CDR3: TGTGCCAGCAGCCAGGATATAACTAGTATTTATGAGCAGTTCTTC.

The chain has TRBV6-5 and TRBJ2-7, with TRBD2 identical over 11 bases. Germline-derived CDR1 and CDR2 are MNHEY and SVGAGI. The CDR3 length is 15 residues. J was trimmed by 4 bases and V by 4 bases; bases with no gene match: 6. This chain's CDR3 is CASSSTTSGAYEQYF. CDR3 bases: TGTGCCAGCAGTTCGACGACTAGCGGGGCGTACGAGCAGTACTTC.

This clonotype was detected once. V usage is TRBV20-1 and J usage is TRBJ2-3, with 8 bases matching TRBD2. The CDR3 loop spans 14 amino acids. Germline V gene data show CDR1 as DFQATT and CDR2 as SNEGSKA (reference sequence). J gave up 3 bases and V 3 bases, and 5 bases lay outside the gene matches. CDR3 residues: CSARASGLTDTQYF. In DNA form, the CDR3 reads TGCAGTGCTAGGGCTAGCGGGCTAACAGATACGCAGTATTTT.

The J gene is TRBJ2-7, the V gene TRBV20-1, with TRBD1 matching 11 bases. Germline CDR1 and CDR2: DFQATT and SNEGSKA (reference sequence). The trim removed 3 bases at V and 3 bases at J, leaving 1 base unmatched. The CDR3 has 13 residues. The CDR3 loop is CSASGTGGYEQYF. CDR3 nucleotide sequence: TGCAGTGCTAGTGGGACAGGGGGCTACGAGCAGTACTTC.

This clonotype was observed at least ten times. This chain joins TRBV7-9 and TRBJ2-7; D possibly corresponds to TRBD1 (6 bases). The CDR3 runs to 13 residues. V lost 5 bases and J 6 bases, leaving 14 bases between the germline ends. Germline CDR1 reads SEHNR; CDR2 reads FQNEAQ (reference sequence). CDR3 amino acids: CASSQDSSREQYF. The DNA of the CDR3 is TGTGCCAGCAGCCAGGACAGTTCACGCGAGCAGTACTTC.

This clonotype was picked up one time. In DNA, the CDR3 is TGCGCCAGCAGCCAAGCAGGGTTTGAGAGTGAAGCTTTCTTT. Its protein is CASSQAGFESEAFF. The chain has TRBV4-1 and TRBJ1-1; D possibly corresponds to TRBD1 (5 bases). Trimming took off 1 base at V and 7 bases at J, with 13 bases between the two ends. CDR1 and CDR2 from the germline V gene are MGHRA and YSYEKL. CDR3 length equals 14 residues.

This clonotype was seen more than once but under ten times. J is TRBJ1-6 and V is TRBV9, with D possibly being TRBD1 (5 bases). CDR3 size: 14 residues. Between the trimmed V and J ends, which lost 4 bases and 8 bases, there was a span of 13 bases. The germline V gene encodes CDR1 SGDLS and CDR2 YYNGEE. The CDR3 protein is CASSPRVYDSPLHF. CDR3 in DNA: TGTGCCAGCAGCCCCAGGGTTTATGATTCACCCCTCCACTTT.